The clone carrying this T cell receptor beta chain showed up just once. Its antigen is not identified. Using quantitative 5'-RACE with molecular barcodes, the authors made TCR beta libraries. Each CDR3 protein gets one entry after TCRdb re-called the 5' RACE reads with MiXCR. The data hold about 140,000 distinct CDR3 sequences, with roughly 8.4% observed a single time. This sample is part of a study of CD8 T cells in ankylosing spondylitis. Study-wide results and limits: As reported, disease-linked clones showed significant enrichment in matched ankylosing spondylitis synovial fluid. Clones linked to the disease showed a CD8+ phenotype. They occurred at relatively low frequencies in peripheral blood.

CDR3 size: 16 residues. The V end lost 0 bases, the J end lost 0 bases, and 9 bases lay between the germline ends. Looked up from germline, CDR1 is GTSNPN and CDR2 is SVGIG (reference sequence). The sequenced sample was synovial fluid, either unsorted or a sorted T cell fraction (not recorded which). The sequence was collected from a male donor with ankylosing spondylitis. The chain recombines TRBV30 with TRBJ2-6; TRBD1 might be the D (7 bases). DNA for the CDR3: TGTGCCTGGAGTGTGCAGGGGGGCTCTGGGGCCAACGTCCTGACTTTC. It codes for CAWSVQGGSGANVLTF.